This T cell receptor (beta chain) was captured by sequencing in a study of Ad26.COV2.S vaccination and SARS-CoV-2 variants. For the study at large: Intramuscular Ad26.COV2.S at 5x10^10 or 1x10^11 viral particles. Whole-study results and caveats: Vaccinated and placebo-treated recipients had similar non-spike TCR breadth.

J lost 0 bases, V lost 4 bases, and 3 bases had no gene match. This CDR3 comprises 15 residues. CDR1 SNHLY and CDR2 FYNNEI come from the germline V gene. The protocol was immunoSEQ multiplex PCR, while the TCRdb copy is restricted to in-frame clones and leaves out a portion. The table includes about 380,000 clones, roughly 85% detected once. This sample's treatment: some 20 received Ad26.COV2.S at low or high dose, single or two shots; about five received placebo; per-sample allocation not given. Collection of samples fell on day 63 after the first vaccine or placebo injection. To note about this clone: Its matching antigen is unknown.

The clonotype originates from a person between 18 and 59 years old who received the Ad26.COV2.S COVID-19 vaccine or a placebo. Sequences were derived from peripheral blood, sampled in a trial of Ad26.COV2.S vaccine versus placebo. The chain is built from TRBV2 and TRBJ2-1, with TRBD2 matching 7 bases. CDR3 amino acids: CASSAERGSYNEQFF. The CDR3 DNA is TGTGCCAGCAGTGCGGAGCGGGGCTCCTACAATGAGCAGTTCTTC.